This T cell receptor (delta chain) was documented in a study of Vδ1+ human thymocytes. Study findings and constraints: In the thymus, TRG and TRD repertoires looked highly polyclonal with Gaussian CDR3 lengths.

Worth noting for this clone: Its antigen is unidentified. An end of the junction differs from the germline gene, which may be a read error. This specimen includes other DNA sequences encoding the same CDR3.

RNA was extracted from the cells and then reverse transcribed. CDR3 amplicons came from multiplex PCR with pooled V-gene forward and constant-region reverse primers. TCRdb re-called the multiplex PCR reads with CATT. The data contain 45,000 to 75,000 delta-chain clones, roughly 15% of them singletons. The CDR3 covers 18 residues. Germline V gives CDR1 NSMFDY, CDR2 ISSIKDK. This sequence was found in a girl less than two years old who had congenital heart surgery. Material for sequencing was Vdelta1+ gamma-delta thymocytes from the thymus. Subset noted: FACS-sorted CD3+ TCRalphabeta- TCRVdelta1+ TCRVdelta2- thymocytes. This chain uses TRAV29/DV5 with TRDJ1, with 9 nucleotides matching TRDD3. CDR3 protein: CAASRRDSSGDTNDKLIF. The DNA for the CDR3 is TGTGCCGCAAGCCGGAGGGATTCCTCGGGGGATACAAACGATAAACTCATCTTT.